This record concerns one T cell receptor (beta chain) sequence. Its antigen specificity is not known. No base qualities exist here, and no much larger clone lies one base off it. These data are taken from a study of blood T cells in healthy people across ages (dated by TCRdb to about 2015). Turning to the overall study: Template switching captured roughly one uniquely barcoded TCR beta cDNA molecule per two T cells in model experiments. Using deep sequencing normalized with unique cDNA molecular identifiers, the study measured how TCR beta repertoire diversity changes with age. The donors were divided into four age groups: young (average around 15 years), middle-aged (around 41), aged (roughly 60) and long-lived (82). Two additional independent replicas of 1 million unique cDNA reads from the same blood draw were analyzed for two donors (one aged 18 to 30 and one aged 80 or older). Study-wide findings and limitations: Donor CMV infection status was unknown, potentially confounding age-related changes in expanded clonotypes. As age increased, observed TCR beta diversity per million T cells dropped in a roughly linear way, and a significant reduction was already evident by age 40. Estimates of total diversity based on one million sequenced T cells were considered lower bounds and underestimates. Compared with the aged group, more naive CD4+ T cells, fewer expanded clones and increased TCR diversity were shown by the long-lived group, suggesting age selection. Since profiling was done on bulk unsorted PBMCs, naive and antigen-experienced compartments could not be conclusively compared. A strong correlation was found between observed TCR beta diversity and the percentage of naive T cells measured by flow cytometry.

From the cysteine up to the phenylalanine, the CDR3 has a length of 14 residues. Only the CDR3 DNA stays, 42 bases, in frame from base 1. Between the V and J ends, shortened by 3 bases and 5 bases respectively, the junction contains 14 bases. The donors were roughly 39 Caucasian individuals from Russia, aged roughly 6 to 100 years, who were systemically healthy. Each donor gave ten milliliters of peripheral blood, drawn into EDTA-treated Vacutainer tubes. Ficoll-Paque density-gradient centrifugation was used to isolate PBMCs, with at least 6.5 million per sample. Trizol reagent was used to extract total RNA from PBMCs, with at least 6 micrograms per sample. For every donor, flow cytometry on a PBMC aliquot measured the percentage of naive CD45RAhigh/CD27high T cells. Receptor libraries were prepared by 5' RACE. Reads for this sample came from an Illumina HiSeq 2500. A second PCR of about 6 to 12 cycles was performed with a sample-barcoded 5' primer and a J-beta primer mix. A template-switch 5' adaptor carrying 12 random nucleotides introduced a unique molecular identifier onto each TCR beta cDNA molecule. At least 2.5 million CDR3-containing paired-end reads were obtained from each sample. The Mint cDNA synthesis kit, primed by a TRBC-specific oligonucleotide, was used to synthesize first-strand cDNA from all RNA. All cDNA was treated with uracil-DNA glycosylase and then went through a first 18-cycle PCR with the universal primers M1SS and BC2_uni_R. Per the source publication's procedure: Normalization of each sample was performed by random selection of 1 million high-quality reads, each carrying a distinct molecular identifier. Instead of being binned into consensus sequences, reads with shared molecular identifiers were discarded. CDR3 identification, clonotype clustering and error correction used MiTCR with a Q25 quality threshold and the strictest error-elimination algorithm. A nonparametric unseen species model with Euler transformation was used to estimate lower-bound total TCR beta diversity. The public reads were reanalyzed by TCRdb: fastp trimming at Q25, MiXCR alignment, in-frame beta chains only. A single entry per CDR3 protein holds the most common genes and DNA from its merged rows. TCRdb assigned the V and J calls; the authors' analysis was not used. The sample table shows around 800,000 distinct CDR3 sequences, and around 25% are seen once. Clones ranked in the top ten supply 3% of the sample.

This sample also appeared in a second study, on T cells of mothers and their children. In that second paper, the authors write: The donors were nine systemically healthy Caucasian individuals, made up of three mothers and their six children. cDNA synthesis used all of the extracted RNA, with around 1.5 ug of RNA in each 15 ul reaction. In the second PCR, the M1S primer added sample barcodes and 2-4 random nucleotides. Each mother yielded over 8 million TCR beta CDR3 reads and each child 2.5 million to 3 million reads. Thymic selection shapes the output of TCR recombination in a similar way in related and unrelated pairs, and inherited differences have a minor effect. Normalized repertoire overlap was always slightly but never significantly higher in related than unrelated mother-child pairs. No persistent microchimeric T cell clones were found, with a detection sensitivity of approximately 100 clones per million clonotypes. The study used deep NGS to compare TCR beta repertoires of mothers and children, seeking features distinguishing related mother-child pairs from unrelated individuals. The mean age was around 42 +/- 4 years for the mothers and around 10 +/- 4 years for the children. After adapter ligation was performed with NEBNext reagents, the libraries were sequenced on an Illumina HiSeq 2000 with 100+100 nt paired-end reads. To prevent cross-contamination, the mother and child libraries were prepared a month apart and were sequenced in separate runs. Between roughly 450,000 and 2,200,000 distinct TCR beta clonotypes were identified per donor. Naive TCR beta clonotypes were estimated from low-frequency clonotypes matched to each donor's FACS-determined naive share, without sorting.

Input material: blood. This receptor was taken from a boy aged 5-17 years in good health. The sequence links TRBV12-3 or TRBV12-4 to TRBJ2-7, and possibly TRBD1, on 5 matching bases. DNA sequence: TGTGCCAGCAGTTTTGACCCAGGGAAGCACGAGCAGTACTTC. It translates as CASSFDPGKHEQYF.